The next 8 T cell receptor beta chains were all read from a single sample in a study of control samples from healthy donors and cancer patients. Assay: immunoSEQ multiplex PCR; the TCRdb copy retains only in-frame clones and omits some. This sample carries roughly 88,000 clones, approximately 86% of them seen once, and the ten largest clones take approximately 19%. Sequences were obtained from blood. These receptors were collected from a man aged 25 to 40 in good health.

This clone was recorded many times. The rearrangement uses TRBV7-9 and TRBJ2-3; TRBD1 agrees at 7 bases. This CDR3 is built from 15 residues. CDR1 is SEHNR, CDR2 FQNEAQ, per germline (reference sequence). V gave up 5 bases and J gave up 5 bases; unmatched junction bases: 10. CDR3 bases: TGTGCCAGCAGCATAGGGGACAGACTTCGAGATACGCAGTATTTT. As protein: CASSIGDRLRDTQYF.

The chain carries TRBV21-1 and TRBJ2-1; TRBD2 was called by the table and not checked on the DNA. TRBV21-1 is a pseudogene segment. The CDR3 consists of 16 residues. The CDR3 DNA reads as TGTGCCAGCAGCCCCCCTAGGCCGGGGGGGCGGAATGAGCAGTTCTTC. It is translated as CASSPPRPGGRNEQFF.

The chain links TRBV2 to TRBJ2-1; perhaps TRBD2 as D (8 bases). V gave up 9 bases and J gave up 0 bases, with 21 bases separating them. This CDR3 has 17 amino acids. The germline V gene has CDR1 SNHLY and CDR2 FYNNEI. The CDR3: CASRRGGTANSYNEQFF. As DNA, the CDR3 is TGTGCCAGTCGACGGGGGGGGACAGCCAACTCCTACAATGAGCAGTTCTTC.

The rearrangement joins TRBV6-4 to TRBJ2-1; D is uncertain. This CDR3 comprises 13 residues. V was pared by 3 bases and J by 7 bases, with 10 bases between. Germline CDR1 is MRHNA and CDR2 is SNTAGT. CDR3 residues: CASSEGPFNEQFF. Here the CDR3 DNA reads TGTGCCAGCAGTGAAGGGCCTTTTAATGAGCAGTTCTTC.

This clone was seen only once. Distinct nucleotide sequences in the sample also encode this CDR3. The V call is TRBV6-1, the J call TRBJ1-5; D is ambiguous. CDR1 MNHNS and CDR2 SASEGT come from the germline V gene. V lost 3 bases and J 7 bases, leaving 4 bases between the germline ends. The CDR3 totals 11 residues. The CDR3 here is CASSENQPQHF. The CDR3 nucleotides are TGTGCCAGCAGTGAGAACCAGCCCCAGCATTTT.

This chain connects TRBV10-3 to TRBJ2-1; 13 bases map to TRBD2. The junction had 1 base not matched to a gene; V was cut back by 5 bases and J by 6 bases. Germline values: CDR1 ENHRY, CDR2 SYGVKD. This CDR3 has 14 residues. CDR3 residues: CAISTSGGANEQFF. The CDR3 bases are TGTGCCATCAGTACTAGCGGGGGGGCCAATGAGCAGTTCTTC.

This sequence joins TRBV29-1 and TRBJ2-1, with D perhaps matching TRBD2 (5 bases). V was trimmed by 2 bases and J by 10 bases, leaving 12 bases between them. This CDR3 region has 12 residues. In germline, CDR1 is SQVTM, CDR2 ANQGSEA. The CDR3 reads CSVEIEGWEQFF. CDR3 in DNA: TGCAGCGTTGAAATTGAGGGATGGGAGCAGTTCTTC.

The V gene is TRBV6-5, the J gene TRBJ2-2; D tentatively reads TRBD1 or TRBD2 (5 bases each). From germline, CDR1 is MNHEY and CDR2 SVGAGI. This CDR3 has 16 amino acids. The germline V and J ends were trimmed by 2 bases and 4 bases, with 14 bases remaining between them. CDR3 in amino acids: CASSYLDTGPTGELFF. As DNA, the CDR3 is TGTGCCAGCAGTTACCTGGACACGGGGCCCACCGGGGAGCTGTTTTTT.